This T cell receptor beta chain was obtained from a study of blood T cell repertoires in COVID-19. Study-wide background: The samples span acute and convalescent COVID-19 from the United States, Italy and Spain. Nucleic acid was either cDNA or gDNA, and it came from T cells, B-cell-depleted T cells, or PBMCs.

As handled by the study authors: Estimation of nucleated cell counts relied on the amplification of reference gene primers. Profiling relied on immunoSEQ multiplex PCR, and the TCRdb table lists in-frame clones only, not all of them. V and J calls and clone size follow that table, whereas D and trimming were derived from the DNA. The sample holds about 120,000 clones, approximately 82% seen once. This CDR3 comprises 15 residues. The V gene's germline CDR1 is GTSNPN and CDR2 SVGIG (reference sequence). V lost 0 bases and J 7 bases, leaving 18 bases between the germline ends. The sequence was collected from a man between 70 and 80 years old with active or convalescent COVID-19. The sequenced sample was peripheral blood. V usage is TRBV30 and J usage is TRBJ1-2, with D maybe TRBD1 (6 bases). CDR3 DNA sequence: TGTGCCTGGAGTGTACGTAGGCAGGGGAGAGGTGGCTACACCTTC. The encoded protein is CAWSVRRQGRGGYTF. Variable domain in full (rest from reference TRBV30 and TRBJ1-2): SQTIHQWPATLVQPVGSPLSLECTVEGTSNPNLYWYRQAAGRGLQLLFYSVGIGQISSEVPQNLSASRPQDRQFILSSKKLLLSDSGFYLCAWSVRRQGRGGYTFGSGTRLTVV.